A single sample is the source of the 17 T cell receptor beta chains below, sequenced in a study of T cell repertoires in cytomegalovirus infection. TCRdb re-derived calls from the reads in MiXCR, one entry per CDR3 protein. The profile shows 340,000 or so distinct CDR3 sequences, just under 25% of them singletons. Their antigens are not known. Sequencing was performed on cultured PBMCs, taken from culture after CMV antigen stimulation. Receptors were obtained from a human donor in good health (CMV status not recorded). Some clones in this sample may be carry-over from other donors' samples.

This clonotype came up a few times. V usage is TRBV7-2 and J usage is TRBJ2-4, with TRBD2 matching 8 bases. The CDR3 spans 17 residues. Germline-derived CDR1 and CDR2 are SGHTA and FQGNSA. With 6 bases clipped from V and 1 base from J, the junction kept 11 bases outside the gene matches. CDR3 amino acids: CASSWTGGAGAKNIQYF. CDR3 DNA: TGTGCCAGCAGTTGGACGGGAGGGGCGGGGGCCAAAAACATTCAGTACTTC.

Ten or more counts support this clonotype. V gene TRBV7-2 combines with J gene TRBJ1-3; D unresolved. With 1 base removed from V and 0 bases from J, the gap between germline ends came to 13 bases. Per the germline V gene, CDR1 is SGHTA and CDR2 is FQGNSA. The CDR3 spans 17 residues. CDR3 DNA: TGTGCCAGCAGCTTAGGCTTACATGCTAACTCTGGAAACACCATATATTTT. Translated: CASSLGLHANSGNTIYF.

This chain uses TRBV7-2 with TRBJ2-7; TRBD2 aligns across 9 bases. The CDR3 is made up of 15 amino acids. The germline gives CDR1 SGHTA, CDR2 FQGNSA. Losses at the gene ends were 1 base for V and 4 bases for J; bases not matched to a gene: 5. CDR3 sequence: CASSLDAGGWYEQYV. The CDR3 DNA is TGTGCCAGCAGCTTAGACGCGGGAGGGTGGTACGAGCAGTACGTC.

This clonotype was seen repeatedly, ten times or more. This chain links TRBV7-9 with TRBJ2-3; 9 nucleotides line up with TRBD1. The trim removed 4 bases at V and 2 bases at J, leaving 4 bases unmatched. Germline V gene data show CDR1 as SEHNR and CDR2 as FQNEAQ (reference sequence). The CDR3 covers 15 residues. For the CDR3, the DNA is TGTGCCAGCAGCTGGGACAGGGCTTACACAGATACGCAGTATTTT. Translating gives CASSWDRAYTDTQYF.

The J gene is TRBJ2-7, the V gene TRBV27; the D gene is possibly TRBD2 (6 bases). Trimming stripped 8 bases from V and 7 bases from J, with 18 bases between. Germline-derived CDR1 and CDR2 are MNHEY and SMNVEV (reference sequence). The CDR3 covers 13 residues. Written as DNA, the CDR3 is TGTGCCAGCCTTAATGCGGGGAGGAATGAGCAGTACTTC. As protein: CASLNAGRNEQYF.

This sequence joins TRBV6-2 or TRBV6-3 and TRBJ2-7, with D unresolved. Germline V lookup: CDR1 MNHEY, CDR2 SVGEGT. V shed 6 bases and J shed 0 bases, with 15 bases lying between them. The CDR3 is 15 amino acids. For the CDR3, the DNA is TGTGCCAGCAGCAATCCTAGTGGTCTCTCCTACGAGCAGTACTTC. Its translation is CASSNPSGLSYEQYF.

This clonotype was detected only a few times. The chain couples TRBV7-2 to TRBJ2-2; 8 bases map to TRBD1. The CDR3 loop spans 16 amino acids. Trimming at V came to 3 bases and at J to 4 bases, leaving 7 bases not matched to a gene. Germline V gives CDR1 SGHTA, CDR2 FQGNSA. The CDR3 nucleotides are TGTGCCAGCAGCTTTTCAGGACAGGGATCCACCGGGGAGCTGTTTTTT. It specifies CASSFSGQGSTGELFF. Full variable domain (remainder filled in from reference TRBV7-2 and TRBJ2-2): GAGVSQSPSNKVTEKGKDVELRCDPISGHTALYWYRQSLGQGLEFLIYFQGNSAPDKSGLPSDRFSAERTGGSVSTLTIQRTQQEDSAVYLCASSFSGQGSTGELFFGEGSRLTVL.

The chain uses TRBV29-1 and TRBJ1-1, with no clear D. The CDR3 extends over 12 amino acids. Germline-derived CDR1 and CDR2 are SQVTM and ANQGSEA. Trimming took off 3 bases at V and 1 base at J, with 6 bases between the two ends. The CDR3 here is CSVEKGNTEAFF. CDR3 coding DNA: TGCAGCGTTGAGAAAGGGAACACTGAAGCTTTCTTT.

In this sample, this clonotype turned up a few times. This chain joins TRBV7-2 and TRBJ2-7; TRBD2 aligns across 12 bases. Germline values: CDR1 SGHTA, CDR2 FQGNSA. V trimming: 6 bases; J trimming: 7 bases; junction bases outside the gene matches: 7. The length of the CDR3 is 14 residues. The chain's CDR3 is CASRSTSGSWEQYF. In DNA, the CDR3 is TGTGCCAGCAGATCGACTAGCGGGAGTTGGGAGCAGTACTTC.

This clonotype was picked up a small number of times. This chain connects TRBV29-1 to TRBJ1-2, with TRBD1 as a possible D gene (5 bases). The CDR3 totals 12 residues. V was shortened by 4 bases and J by 4 bases, with 10 bases between the two germline ends. The germline V gene has CDR1 SQVTM and CDR2 ANQGSEA. CDR3 protein: CSVGEGTYGYTF. The DNA of the CDR3 is TGCAGCGTTGGCGAGGGGACCTATGGCTACACCTTC.

This clonotype was found a few times. The chain recombines TRBV30 with TRBJ2-3; 11 nucleotides align to TRBD2. CDR3 length: 15 amino acids. J was trimmed by 5 bases and V by 1 base; bases with no gene match: 5. Germline V lookup: CDR1 GTSNPN, CDR2 SVGIG (reference sequence). In DNA, the CDR3 is TGTGCCTGGAGTGAACTAGCGGGAGCCGGAGATACGCAGTATTTT. Amino acid sequence: CAWSELAGAGDTQYF.

The CDR3: CASSLDHTGQNTEAFF. The CDR3 DNA reads as TGTGCCAGCAGCTTAGATCATACAGGACAGAACACTGAAGCTTTCTTT. The genes are TRBV7-6 and TRBJ1-1; possibly TRBD1 for D (5 bases). The CDR3 is 16 amino acids. The V end lost 1 base, the J end lost 1 base, and 13 bases lay between the germline ends. Germline loops: CDR1 SGHVS, CDR2 FNYEAQ.

The chain couples TRBV9 to TRBJ1-2, with TRBD1 identical over 7 bases. The CDR3 extends over 16 amino acids. V shed 1 base, J shed 8 bases, and the junction held 14 bases outside the gene matches. Germline lookup yields CDR1 SGDLS and CDR2 YYNGEE. CDR3 loop: CASSVLDRQVGVGYTF. For the CDR3, the DNA is TGTGCCAGCAGCGTACTGGACAGGCAGGTCGGAGTAGGCTACACCTTC.

This clonotype was counted a few times. The chain carries TRBV28 and TRBJ1-6; D is unresolved. Germline V CDR1 and CDR2: MDHEN, SYDVKM. Trimming removed 6 bases from V and 12 bases from J, with 27 bases in between. The CDR3 runs 17 residues. The CDR3 DNA reads as TGTGCCAGCAGCTACCGGGTCCCGAGAAAAGCCAAAATACCCCTCCACTTT. This sequence encodes CASSYRVPRKAKIPLHF.

Only a few counts were recorded for this clonotype. The V and J genes are TRBV6-4 and TRBJ2-1; weak D call: TRBD2 (6 bases). Trimming took 5 bases from V and 5 from J, leaving 16 bases between them. The V gene's germline CDR1 is MRHNA and CDR2 SNTAGT. The CDR3 totals 15 residues. In DNA form, the CDR3 reads TGTGCCAGCAGTAAAATCGGCGGGACCCACAATGAGCAGTTCTTC. It specifies CASSKIGGTHNEQFF.

This clonotype was detected only once. This sequence joins TRBV11-2 and TRBJ2-5, with TRBD2 matching over 8 bases. The V gene's germline CDR1 is SGHAT and CDR2 FQNNGV. The CDR3 spans 17 residues. V lost 2 bases to trimming and J lost 5 bases; unmatched junction nucleotides: 13. The CDR3 coding sequence is TGTGCCAGCAGCTTAAGTTCGGAGCTAGCGGGCGGGGAGACCCAGTACTTC. Protein sequence: CASSLSSELAGGETQYF.

The chain has TRBV18 and TRBJ1-2, with 7 positions matching TRBD1. There are 13 residues in the CDR3. Per the germline V gene, CDR1 is KGHSH and CDR2 is LQKENI. Losses at the gene ends were 3 bases for V and 6 bases for J; bases not matched to a gene: 4. The CDR3 DNA reads TGTGCCAGCTCACCGTGGCAGGGGGATGGCTACACCTTC. Encoded protein: CASSPWQGDGYTF.